These 9 T cell receptor beta chains came from one sample sequenced in a study of shared clonotypes between healthy human individuals (dated by TCRdb to about 2020). The library was built by means of the immunoSEQ multiplex PCR assay. TCRdb provides this immuneACCESS table in a form limited to in-frame rearrangements. Some clones are lacking; in checked studies, under half of them reflect an unresolved V gene, and why the rest are absent is not known. The sample includes 490,000 or so clones, with roughly four fifths observed a single time. The biggest ten clones account for under 15% of the sample. The source material was PBMCs. These receptors were taken from a woman aged 40 to 49 in good health. Some clones in this sample may be carry-over from other donors' samples.

This clone was detected ten times or more. The sample contains more than one DNA sequence encoding this CDR3. This chain connects TRBV28 to TRBJ1-1; D is ambiguous. CDR1 is MDHEN, CDR2 SYDVKM, per germline. The CDR3 contains 13 residues. V lost 4 bases, J lost 6 bases, and 12 bases lay in between. The CDR3 DNA reads as TGTGCCAGCAGTTGGGGATCTCGATCTGAAGCTTTCTTT. As protein: CASSWGSRSEAFF.

The J gene is TRBJ2-5, the V gene TRBV2; perhaps TRBD1 as D (6 bases). This CDR3 comprises 15 residues. V shed 8 bases and J shed 5 bases, with 21 bases lying between them. Germline loops: CDR1 SNHLY, CDR2 FYNNEI. CDR3 loop: CASLRVGTQGETQYF. In DNA form, the CDR3 reads TGTGCCAGCCTCAGAGTGGGGACCCAGGGGGAGACCCAGTACTTC.

The V gene is TRBV7-8, the J gene TRBJ2-7; 9 bases fit TRBD1. The V and J ends lost 3 bases and 0 bases, in that order; junction bases with no gene match: 3. The CDR3 runs to 15 residues. Germline assignment: CDR1 SGHVS and CDR2 FQNEAQ. For the CDR3, the DNA is TGTGCCAGCAGCTTCCGGGACAGGGACTCCTACGAGCAGTACTTC. Translation: CASSFRDRDSYEQYF.

Only one count was recorded for this clone. CDR3 sequence (DNA): TGTGCCAGTAGTATCCAAATCTGGACAGACTATCAGCCCCAGCATTTT. It is translated as CASSIQIWTDYQPQHF. This chain links TRBV19 with TRBJ1-5, with D possibly being TRBD1 (6 bases). Germline lookup yields CDR1 LNHDA and CDR2 SQIVND (reference sequence). Deletions cut 3 bases from V and 5 bases from J, with 17 bases between. CDR3 length equals 16 residues.

The table lists this clone with many counts. This chain uses TRBV18 with TRBJ2-4, with D possibly called TRBD1 or TRBD2 (5 bases each). The germline V gene encodes CDR1 KGHSH and CDR2 LQKENI. This CDR3 region has 17 residues. V lost 3 bases and J 3 bases, leaving 18 bases between the germline ends. Here the CDR3 DNA reads TGTGCCAGCTCACCCATAGACAGTCTGAGGGGCAAAAACATTCAGTACTTC. This gives the protein CASSPIDSLRGKNIQYF.

CDR3 nucleotides: TGTGCCACTGGACTAGCGGGAGCCGGCGAGCAGTACTTC. Translation: CATGLAGAGEQYF. The rearrangement links TRBV19 to TRBJ2-5; 13 nucleotides match TRBD2. The last part of the DNA fits TRBJ2-7 better; the J call may be wrong. This CDR3 spans 13 amino acids. CDR1 and CDR2 (germline): LNHDA, SQIVND (reference sequence).

Concerning this clone: Additional DNA sequences in this sample encode the identical CDR3. The rearrangement joins TRBV5-1 to TRBJ1-1, with 9 nucleotides matching TRBD1. Germline CDR1 and CDR2: SGHRS and YFSETQ. CDR3 size: 15 residues. J gave up 1 base and V 3 bases, and 4 bases lay outside the gene matches. CDR3 bases: TGCGCCAGCAGCTCCCTGACAGGGGGGAACACTGAAGCTTTCTTT. Translating it yields CASSSLTGGNTEAFF.

This chain uses TRBV18 with TRBJ2-7, with D hard to call. Per the germline V gene, CDR1 is KGHSH and CDR2 is LQKENI. Trimming stripped 1 base from V and 0 bases from J, with 19 bases between. The CDR3 has 18 residues. The CDR3 reads CASSPRATSPPSSYEQYF. CDR3 DNA: TGTGCCAGCTCACCACGGGCTACTTCCCCACCCAGCTCCTACGAGCAGTACTTC.

This clone turned up a few times. This rearrangement joins TRBV19 to TRBJ2-3; D not resolved. V was trimmed by 7 bases and J by 6 bases, leaving 14 bases between them. CDR3 length equals 13 residues. Per germline, CDR1 LNHDA and CDR2 SQIVND (reference sequence). CDR3 amino acids: CASIPRDGDTQYF. The CDR3 nucleotides are TGTGCCAGTATCCCTAGGGATGGGGATACGCAGTATTTT.